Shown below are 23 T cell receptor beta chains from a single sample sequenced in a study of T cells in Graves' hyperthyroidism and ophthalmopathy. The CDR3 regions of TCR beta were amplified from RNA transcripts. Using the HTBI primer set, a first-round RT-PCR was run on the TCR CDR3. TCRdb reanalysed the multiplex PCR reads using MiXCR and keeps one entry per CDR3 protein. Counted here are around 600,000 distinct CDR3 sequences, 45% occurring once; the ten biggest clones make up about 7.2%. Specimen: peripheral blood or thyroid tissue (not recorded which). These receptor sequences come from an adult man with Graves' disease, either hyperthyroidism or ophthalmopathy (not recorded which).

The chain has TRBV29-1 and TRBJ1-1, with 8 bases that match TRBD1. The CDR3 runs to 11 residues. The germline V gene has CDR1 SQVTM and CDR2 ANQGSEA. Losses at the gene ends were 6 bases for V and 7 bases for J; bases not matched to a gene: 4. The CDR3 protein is CSVPGQGEAFF. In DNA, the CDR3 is TGCAGCGTCCCCGGACAGGGTGAAGCTTTCTTT.

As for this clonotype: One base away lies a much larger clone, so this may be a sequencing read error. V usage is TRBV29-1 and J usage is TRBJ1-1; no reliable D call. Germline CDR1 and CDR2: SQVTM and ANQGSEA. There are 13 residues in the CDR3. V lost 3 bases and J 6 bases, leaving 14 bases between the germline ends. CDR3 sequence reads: CSVDLQKNAEAFF. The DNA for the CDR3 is TGCAGCGTTGATCTGCAGAAAAACGCTGAAGCTTTCTTT.

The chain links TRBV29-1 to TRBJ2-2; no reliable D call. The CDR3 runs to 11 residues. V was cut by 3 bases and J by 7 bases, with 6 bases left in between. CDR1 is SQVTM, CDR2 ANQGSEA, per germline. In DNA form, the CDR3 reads TGCAGCGTTGAGGGCGGCGGGGAGCTGTTTTTT. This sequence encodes CSVEGGGELFF.

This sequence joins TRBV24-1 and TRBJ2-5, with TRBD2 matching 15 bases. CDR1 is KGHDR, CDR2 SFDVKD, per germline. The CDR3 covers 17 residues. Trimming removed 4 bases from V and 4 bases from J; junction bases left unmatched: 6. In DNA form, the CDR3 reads TGTGCCACCAGTGACCCAGGACTAGCGGGAGGGCTAGAGACCCAGTACTTC. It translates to CATSDPGLAGGLETQYF.

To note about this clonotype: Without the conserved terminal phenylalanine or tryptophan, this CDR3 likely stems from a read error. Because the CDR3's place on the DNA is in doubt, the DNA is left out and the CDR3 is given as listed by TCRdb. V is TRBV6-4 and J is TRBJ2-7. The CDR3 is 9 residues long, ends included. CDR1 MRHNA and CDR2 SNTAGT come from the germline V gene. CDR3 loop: CASSDRHVA.

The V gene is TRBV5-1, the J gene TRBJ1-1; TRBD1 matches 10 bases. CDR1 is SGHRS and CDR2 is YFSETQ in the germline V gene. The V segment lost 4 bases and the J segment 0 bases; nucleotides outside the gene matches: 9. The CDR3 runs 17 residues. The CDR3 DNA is TGCGCCAGCAGCCTAAGGACAGGGGGACCCCTGAACACTGAAGCTTTCTTT. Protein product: CASSLRTGGPLNTEAFF.

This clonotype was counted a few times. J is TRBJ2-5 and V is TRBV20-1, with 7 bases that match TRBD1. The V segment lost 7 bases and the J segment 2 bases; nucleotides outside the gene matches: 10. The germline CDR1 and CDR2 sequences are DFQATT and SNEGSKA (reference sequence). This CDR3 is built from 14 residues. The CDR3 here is CSGQGGRGQETQYF. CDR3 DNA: TGCAGTGGACAAGGGGGCCGAGGGCAAGAGACCCAGTACTTC.

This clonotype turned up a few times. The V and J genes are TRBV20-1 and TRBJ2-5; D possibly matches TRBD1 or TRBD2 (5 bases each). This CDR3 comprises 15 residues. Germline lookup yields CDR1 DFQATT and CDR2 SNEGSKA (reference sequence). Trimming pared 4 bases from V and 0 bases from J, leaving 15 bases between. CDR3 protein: CSATGFRRYQETQYF. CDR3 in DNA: TGCAGTGCTACAGGGTTCCGGAGGTACCAAGAGACCCAGTACTTC.

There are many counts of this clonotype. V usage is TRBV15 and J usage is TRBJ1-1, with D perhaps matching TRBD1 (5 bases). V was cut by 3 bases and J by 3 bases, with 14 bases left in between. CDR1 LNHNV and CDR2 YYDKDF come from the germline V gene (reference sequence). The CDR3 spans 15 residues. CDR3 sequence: CATSRRGTWDTEAFF. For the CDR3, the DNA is TGTGCCACCAGCAGGCGGGGGACCTGGGACACTGAAGCTTTCTTT.

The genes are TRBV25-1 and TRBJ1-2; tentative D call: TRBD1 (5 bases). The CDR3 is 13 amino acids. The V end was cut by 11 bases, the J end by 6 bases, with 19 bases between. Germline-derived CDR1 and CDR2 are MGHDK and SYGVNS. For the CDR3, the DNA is TGTGCCTGGAGCCGGCGCAGGGTCCATGGCTACACCTTC. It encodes CAWSRRRVHGYTF.

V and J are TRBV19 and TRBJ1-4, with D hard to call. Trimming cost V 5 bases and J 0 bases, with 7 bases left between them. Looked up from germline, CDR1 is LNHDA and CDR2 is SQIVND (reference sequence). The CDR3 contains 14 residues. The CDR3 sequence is CASSVRPTNEKLFF. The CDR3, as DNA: TGTGCCAGTAGTGTCCGTCCAACTAATGAAAAACTGTTTTTT.

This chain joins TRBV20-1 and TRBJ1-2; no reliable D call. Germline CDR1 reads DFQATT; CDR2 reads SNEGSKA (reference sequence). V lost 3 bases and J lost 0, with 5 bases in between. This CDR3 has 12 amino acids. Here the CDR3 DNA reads TGCAGTGCTAGTGCGTCTAACTATGGCTACACCTTC. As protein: CSASASNYGYTF.

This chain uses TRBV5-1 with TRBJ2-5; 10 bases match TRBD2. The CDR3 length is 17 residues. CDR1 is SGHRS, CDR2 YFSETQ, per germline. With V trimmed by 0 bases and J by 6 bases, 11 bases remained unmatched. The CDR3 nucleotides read TGCGCCAGCAGCTTGGCCGGGAGCGGGAGGGCCGTCAAGACCCAGTACTTC. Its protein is CASSLAGSGRAVKTQYF.

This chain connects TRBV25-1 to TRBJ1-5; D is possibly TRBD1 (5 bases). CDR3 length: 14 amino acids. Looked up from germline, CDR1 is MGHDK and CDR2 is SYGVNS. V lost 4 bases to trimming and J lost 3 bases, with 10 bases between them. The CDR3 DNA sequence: TGTGCCAGCAGTGCGATAGGGGCCAATCAGCCCCAGCATTTT. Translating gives CASSAIGANQPQHF.

DNA of the CDR3: TGTGCCAGCAACACGGCGGGAGAGACCCAGTACTTC. Its translation: CASNTAGETQYF. The chain uses TRBV7-9 and TRBJ2-5, with D possibly TRBD2 on 5 matching bases. The CDR3 extends over 12 amino acids. Germline V lookup: CDR1 SEHNR, CDR2 FQNEAQ (reference sequence). Trimming took 7 bases from V and 4 from J, leaving 10 bases between them.

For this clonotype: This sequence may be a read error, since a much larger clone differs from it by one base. CDR3 amino acids: CGVGSGNSNQPQHF. The CDR3 DNA sequence: TGCGGCGTTGGGTCCGGAAATAGCAATCAGCCCCAGCATTTT. The chain carries TRBV29-1 and TRBJ1-5; D is unresolved. CDR1 SQVTM and CDR2 ANQGSEA come from the germline V gene. The CDR3 consists of 14 residues.

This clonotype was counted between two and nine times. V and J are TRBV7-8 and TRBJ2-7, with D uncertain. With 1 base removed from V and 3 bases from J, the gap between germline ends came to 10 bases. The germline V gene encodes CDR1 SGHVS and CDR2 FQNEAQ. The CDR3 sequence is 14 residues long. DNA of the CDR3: TGTGCCAGCAGCTTAGATGGCGGATACTACGAGCAGTACTTC. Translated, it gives CASSLDGGYYEQYF.

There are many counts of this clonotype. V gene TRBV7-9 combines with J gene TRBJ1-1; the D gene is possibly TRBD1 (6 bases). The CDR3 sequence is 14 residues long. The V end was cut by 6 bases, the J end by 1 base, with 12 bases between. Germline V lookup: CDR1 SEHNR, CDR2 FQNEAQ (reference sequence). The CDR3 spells CASRGTGSNTEAFF. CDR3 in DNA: TGTGCCAGCAGGGGTACAGGGTCGAACACTGAAGCTTTCTTT.

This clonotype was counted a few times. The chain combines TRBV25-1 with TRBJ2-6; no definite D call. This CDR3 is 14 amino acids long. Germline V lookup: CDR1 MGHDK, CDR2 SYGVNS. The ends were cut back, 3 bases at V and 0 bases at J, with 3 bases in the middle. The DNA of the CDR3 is TGTGCCAGCAGTGAGATCTCTGGGGCCAACGTCCTGACTTTC. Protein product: CASSEISGANVLTF.

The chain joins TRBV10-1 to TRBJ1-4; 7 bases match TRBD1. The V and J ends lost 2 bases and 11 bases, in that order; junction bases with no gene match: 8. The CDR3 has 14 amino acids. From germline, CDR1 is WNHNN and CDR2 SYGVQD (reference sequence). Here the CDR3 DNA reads TGCGCCAGCAGTGAGGGACAGGCTTGGGGGAAACTGTTTTTT. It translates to CASSEGQAWGKLFF.

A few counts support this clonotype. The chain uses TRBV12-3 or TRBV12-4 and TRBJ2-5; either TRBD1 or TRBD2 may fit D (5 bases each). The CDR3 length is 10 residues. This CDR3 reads CASEGETQYF. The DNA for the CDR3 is TGTGCTAGTGAGGGGGAGACCCAGTACTTC.

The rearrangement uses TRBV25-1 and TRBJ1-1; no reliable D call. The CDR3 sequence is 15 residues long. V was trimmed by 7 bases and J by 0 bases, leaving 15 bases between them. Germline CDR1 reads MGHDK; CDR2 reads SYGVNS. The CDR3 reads CASTPHRYVNTEAFF. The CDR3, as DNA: TGTGCCAGCACCCCCCATCGGTATGTGAACACTGAAGCTTTCTTT.

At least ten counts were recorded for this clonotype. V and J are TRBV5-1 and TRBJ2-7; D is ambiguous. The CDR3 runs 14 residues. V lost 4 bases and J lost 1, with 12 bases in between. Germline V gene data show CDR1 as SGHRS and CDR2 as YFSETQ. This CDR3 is CASSSGPVSYEQYF. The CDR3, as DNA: TGCGCCAGCAGCAGTGGTCCCGTGTCCTACGAGCAGTACTTC.